The 13 T cell receptor beta chains given below trace back to one sample, sequenced in a study of T cell responses to AZD1222 COVID-19 vaccine (dated by TCRdb to about 2021). Library preparation was by the immunoSEQ multiplex PCR assay. The table comes from immuneACCESS by way of TCRdb, which keeps in-frame sequences with V and J called. Part of the clones is missing from these tables; in studies checked, under half for an unresolved V gene and the rest for unknown reasons. This sample gives about 100,000 clones in total; more than 85% of them show up just once. Of the sample, around 5% is held by the ten largest clones. The meaning of the sample's time point label: baseline before first vaccination. This specimen was peripheral blood, taken on day 0 of AZD1222 vaccination. The receptor source for this set is an adult in good health.

This chain connects TRBV6-5 to TRBJ2-4, with D perhaps matching TRBD1 or TRBD2 (5 bases each). V was cut by 6 bases and J by 6 bases, with 18 bases left in between. Germline V lookup: CDR1 MNHEY, CDR2 SVGAGI. CDR3 size: 15 residues. The DNA of the CDR3 is TGTGCCAGCAGCGCCGGGATACTACAGGCAAACATTCAGTACTTC. Amino acids: CASSAGILQANIQYF.

V usage is TRBV6-1 and J usage is TRBJ1-1; D unresolved. V gave up 1 base and J gave up 4 bases, with 7 bases separating them. The CDR3 runs 13 residues. CDR1 is MNHNS and CDR2 is SASEGT in the germline V gene. Here the CDR3 DNA reads TGTGCCAGCAGTGAAGAGTACTTCACTGAAGCTTTCTTT. This sequence encodes CASSEEYFTEAFF.

The CDR3 coding sequence is TGCAGCGTTGCGGGTAGCGGGAGAGTCTACGAGCAGTACTTC. Its translation: CSVAGSGRVYEQYF. This rearrangement joins TRBV29-1 to TRBJ2-7, with TRBD2 matching over 9 bases. The CDR3 has 14 residues. Unmatched junction bases numbered 7, after V lost 4 bases and J lost 3 bases. From germline, CDR1 is SQVTM and CDR2 ANQGSEA.

This clone has a single count. The rearrangement joins TRBV30 to TRBJ2-7; possible D gene TRBD2, 6 bases. The CDR3 has 13 amino acids. CDR1 GTSNPN and CDR2 SVGIG come from the germline V gene (reference sequence). V was clipped by 3 bases and J by 2 bases, with 11 bases between them. CDR3 sequence reads: CAWRAGGTYEQYF. The CDR3 DNA reads as TGTGCCTGGAGAGCCGGGGGTACCTACGAGCAGTACTTC.

This chain uses TRBV7-2 with TRBJ1-4; tentatively, D is TRBD1 (6 bases). Germline V gene sequence: CDR1 SGHTA, CDR2 FQGNSA. Trimming stripped 5 bases from V and 5 bases from J, with 12 bases between. This CDR3 contains 14 residues. The CDR3 reads CASSIGQRNEKLFF. For the CDR3, the DNA is TGTGCCAGCAGCATCGGACAGCGAAATGAAAAACTGTTTTTT.

This chain connects TRBV2 to TRBJ1-1; TRBD1 matches at 7 bases. CDR1 is SNHLY, CDR2 FYNNEI, per germline. V was clipped by 6 bases and J by 4 bases; unmatched bases: 5. This CDR3 comprises 13 residues. CDR3 DNA: TGTGCCAGCAGCGACGACAGGGCCACTGAAGCTTTCTTT. Translated, it gives CASSDDRATEAFF. The entire variable domain, with the rest obtained from reference TRBV2 and TRBJ1-1, is as follows: EPEVTQTPSHQVTQMGQEVILRCVPISNHLYFYWYRQILGQKVEFLVSFYNNEISEKSEIFDDQFSVERPDGSNFTLKIRSTKLEDSAMYFCASSDDRATEAFFGQGTRLTVV.

This clone was found once. The V gene is TRBV2, the J gene TRBJ2-5, with a tentative D call TRBD1 (5 bases). Per germline, CDR1 SNHLY and CDR2 FYNNEI. The CDR3 sequence is 14 residues long. Trimming removed 4 bases at V and 2 bases at J, with 11 bases between. CDR3 nucleotide sequence: TGTGCCAGCAGTGTTGACACAGGTCAAGAGACCCAGTACTTC. Translated: CASSVDTGQETQYF.

This clone was counted a single time. Distinct nucleotide sequences in the sample also encode this CDR3. V gene TRBV19 combines with J gene TRBJ1-5, with D tentatively TRBD1 (6 bases). The V gene lost 2 bases and the J gene lost 11 bases, with 16 bases spanning the gap. This CDR3 spans 14 amino acids. Per germline, CDR1 LNHDA and CDR2 SQIVND (reference sequence). As DNA, the CDR3 is TGTGCCAGTAGTATAACCGGGGCCCAGGGGACCCAGCATTTT. Its protein product is CASSITGAQGTQHF.

This chain joins TRBV6-2 or TRBV6-3 and TRBJ1-2; D is uncertain. The germline V gene encodes CDR1 MNHEY and CDR2 SVGEGT. V lost 0 bases and J 1 base, leaving 0 bases between the germline ends. This CDR3 is 12 amino acids long. The CDR3 reads CASSYSNYGYTF. The CDR3 DNA reads TGTGCCAGCAGTTACTCTAACTATGGCTACACCTTC.

Written as DNA, the CDR3 is TGTGCCAGCAGTCCATACCAGTTCTACTACGAGCAGTACTTC. Translating it yields CASSPYQFYYEQYF. This chain links TRBV28 with TRBJ2-7; D unclear. The ends were cut back, 5 bases at V and 3 bases at J, with 14 bases in the middle. CDR1 MDHEN and CDR2 SYDVKM come from the germline V gene. The CDR3 has 14 residues.

The CDR3 here is CASSSGLAGINEQFF. As DNA, the CDR3 is TGTGCCAGCAGCTCAGGACTAGCGGGAATCAATGAGCAGTTCTTC. This chain links TRBV7-6 with TRBJ2-1, with 12 bases fitting TRBD2. There are 15 residues in the CDR3. Germline values: CDR1 SGHVS, CDR2 FNYEAQ. The V gene end was trimmed by 4 bases and the J gene end by 6 bases; junction bases not matched to a gene: 4.

Written as DNA, the CDR3 is TGTGCCAGCAGCTCGAGGGCCTCGAACACCGGGGAGCTGTTTTTT. It specifies CASSSRASNTGELFF. The chain links TRBV7-6 to TRBJ2-2; a possible D gene is TRBD2 (5 bases). V lost 4 bases to trimming and J lost 0 bases, with 9 bases between them. Germline V CDR1 and CDR2: SGHVS, FNYEAQ. There are 15 residues in the CDR3. Full variable domain (missing parts from reference TRBV7-6 and TRBJ2-2): GAGVSQSPRYKVTKRGQDVALRCDPISGHVSLYWYRQALGQGPEFLTYFNYEAQQDKSGLPNDRFSAERPEGSISTLTIQRTEQRDSAMYRCASSSRASNTGELFFGEGSRLTVL.

This clone was detected only once. J is TRBJ2-3 and V is TRBV4-1; 8 nucleotides agree with TRBD2. This CDR3 has 16 amino acids. Germline CDR1 reads MGHRA; CDR2 reads YSYEKL. Trimming cost V 5 bases and J 9 bases; bases outside gene matches: 16. The CDR3 DNA follows: TGCGCCAGCAGCTCACCGGGACTAGTATTACGTAGCACGCAGTATTTT. The encoded protein is CASSSPGLVLRSTQYF.